Listed here is a single TCR beta chain. Here immunoSEQ multiplex PCR was the method, and the copy in TCRdb shows in-frame clones only, minus some. The table records around 290,000 clones, approximately 91% of them present only once. The sample originates from a study of blood T cell repertoires in COVID-19. The sample comprised PBMCs or T cells enriched from blood (not recorded which). This clonotype was sampled from a woman younger than 45 who had recovered from COVID-19.

The CDR3: CAIRTGTSGNTDTQYF. The CDR3 DNA sequence: TGTGCCATCAGGACCGGGACTAGCGGGAACACAGATACGCAGTATTTT. The chain is built from TRBV10-3 and TRBJ2-3; 13 nucleotides line up with TRBD2. Germline lookup yields CDR1 ENHRY and CDR2 SYGVKD. V lost 6 bases and J lost 2; bases outside the gene matches: 5. The CDR3 length is 16 residues.